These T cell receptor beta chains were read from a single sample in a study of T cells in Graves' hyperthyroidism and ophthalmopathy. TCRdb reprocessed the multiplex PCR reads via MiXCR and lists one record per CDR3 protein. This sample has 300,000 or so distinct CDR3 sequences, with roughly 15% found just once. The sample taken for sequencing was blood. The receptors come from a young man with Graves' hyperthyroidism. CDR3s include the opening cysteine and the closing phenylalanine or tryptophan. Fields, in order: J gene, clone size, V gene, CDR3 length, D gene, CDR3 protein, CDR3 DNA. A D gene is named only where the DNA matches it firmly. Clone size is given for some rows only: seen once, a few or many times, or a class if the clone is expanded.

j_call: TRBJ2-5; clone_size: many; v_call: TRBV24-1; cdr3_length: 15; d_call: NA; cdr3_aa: CATSAWRAGKETQYF; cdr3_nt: TGTGCCACCAGTGCGTGGAGGGCAGGGAAAGAGACCCAGTACTTC
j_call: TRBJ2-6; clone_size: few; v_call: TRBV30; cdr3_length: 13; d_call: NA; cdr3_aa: CAWSKSGANVLTF; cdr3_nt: TGTGCCTGGAGTAAATCTGGGGCCAACGTCCTGACTTTC
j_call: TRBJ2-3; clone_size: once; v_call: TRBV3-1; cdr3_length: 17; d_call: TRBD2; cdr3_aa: CASSQMTSGRLTDTRYF; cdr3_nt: TGTGCCAGCAGCCAAATGACTAGCGGGAGGTTAACAGATACGCGGTATTTT
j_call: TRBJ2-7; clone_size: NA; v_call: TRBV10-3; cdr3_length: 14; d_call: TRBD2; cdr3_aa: CAIREAGGHHEQYF; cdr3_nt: TGTGCCATCCGAGAGGCGGGAGGGCACCACGAGCAGTACTTC
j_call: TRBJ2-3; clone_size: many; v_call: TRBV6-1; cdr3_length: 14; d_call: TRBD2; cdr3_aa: CASRPGLATDTQYF; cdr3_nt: TGTGCCAGCCGACCGGGACTAGCCACAGATACGCAGTATTTT
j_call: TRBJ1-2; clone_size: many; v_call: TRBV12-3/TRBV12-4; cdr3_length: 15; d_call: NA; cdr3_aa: CASSSAGTLNYGYTF; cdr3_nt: TGTGCCAGCAGTTCGGCCGGGACGTTGAACTATGGCTACACCTTC
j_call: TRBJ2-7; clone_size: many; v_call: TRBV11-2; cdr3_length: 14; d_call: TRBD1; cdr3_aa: CASSQGQAPREQYF; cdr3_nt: TGTGCCAGCAGCCAGGGACAGGCCCCTCGCGAGCAGTACTTC
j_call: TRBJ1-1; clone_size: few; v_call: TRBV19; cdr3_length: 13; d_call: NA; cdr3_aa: CASKWGVGTEAFF; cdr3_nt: TGTGCCAGTAAGTGGGGGGTTGGCACTGAAGCTTTCTTT
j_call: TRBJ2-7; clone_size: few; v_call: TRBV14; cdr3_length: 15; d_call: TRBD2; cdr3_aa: CASSRLAGGHYEQYF; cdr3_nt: TGTGCCAGCAGCCGCCTAGCGGGAGGACACTACGAGCAGTACTTC
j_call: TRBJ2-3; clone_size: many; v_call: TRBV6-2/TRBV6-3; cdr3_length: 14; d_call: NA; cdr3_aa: CASSKRTRTDTQYF; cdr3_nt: TGTGCCAGCAGTAAACGGACGAGGACAGATACGCAGTATTTT
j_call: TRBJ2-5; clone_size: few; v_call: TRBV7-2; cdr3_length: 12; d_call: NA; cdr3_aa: CASSTHVKTQYF; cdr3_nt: TGTGCCAGCAGCACCCATGTTAAGACCCAGTACTTC
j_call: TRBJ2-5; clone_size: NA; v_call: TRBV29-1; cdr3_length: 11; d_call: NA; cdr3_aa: CSVETQETQYF; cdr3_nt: TGCAGCGTTGAAACCCAAGAGACCCAGTACTTC
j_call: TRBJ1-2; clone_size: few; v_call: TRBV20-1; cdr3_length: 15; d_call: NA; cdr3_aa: CSAEARIGGGYGYTF; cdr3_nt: TGCAGTGCTGAGGCGAGGATTGGGGGTGGCTATGGCTACACCTTC
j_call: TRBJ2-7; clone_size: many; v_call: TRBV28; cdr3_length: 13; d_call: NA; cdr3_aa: CASGARSSYEQYF; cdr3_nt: TGTGCCAGCGGGGCCCGAAGCTCCTACGAGCAGTACTTC
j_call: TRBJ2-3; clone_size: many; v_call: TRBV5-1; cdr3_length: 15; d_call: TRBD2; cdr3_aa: CASSISGRAGDTQYF; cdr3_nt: TGCGCCAGCAGCATTAGCGGGAGGGCCGGAGATACGCAGTATTTT
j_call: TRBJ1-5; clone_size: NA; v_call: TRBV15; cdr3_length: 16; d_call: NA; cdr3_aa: CATSGRHPASNQPQHF; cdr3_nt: TGTGCCACCAGCGGACGCCACCCTGCGAGCAATCAGCCCCAGCATTTT
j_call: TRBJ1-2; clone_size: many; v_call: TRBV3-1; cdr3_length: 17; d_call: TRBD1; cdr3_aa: CASSTWRQGMTDYGYTF; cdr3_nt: TGTGCCAGCAGCACATGGAGACAGGGGATGACGGACTATGGCTACACCTTC
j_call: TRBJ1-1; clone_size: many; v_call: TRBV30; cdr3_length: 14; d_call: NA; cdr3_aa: CACSITPRDTEAFF; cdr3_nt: TGTGCCTGCTCTATTACCCCAAGGGACACTGAAGCTTTCTTT
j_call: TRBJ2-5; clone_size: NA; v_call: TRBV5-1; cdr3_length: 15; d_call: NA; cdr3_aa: CASSFLGTVEEAQYF; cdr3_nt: TGCGCCAGCAGCTTCCTCGGAACTGTTGAAGAGGCCCAGTACTTC
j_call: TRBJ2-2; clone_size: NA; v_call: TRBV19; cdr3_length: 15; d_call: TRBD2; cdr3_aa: CASRRSGTNTGELFF; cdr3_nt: TGTGCCAGTAGAAGGAGCGGGACCAACACCGGGGAGCTGTTTTTT
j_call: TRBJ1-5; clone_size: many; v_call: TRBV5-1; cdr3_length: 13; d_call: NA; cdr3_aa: CASSLGGTQPQHF; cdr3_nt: TGCGCCAGCAGCTTGGGAGGGACTCAGCCCCAGCATTTT
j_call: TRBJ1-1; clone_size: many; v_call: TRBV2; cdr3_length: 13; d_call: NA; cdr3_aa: CASTGGTRTEAFF; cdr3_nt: TGTGCCAGCACCGGGGGGACACGAACTGAAGCTTTCTTT
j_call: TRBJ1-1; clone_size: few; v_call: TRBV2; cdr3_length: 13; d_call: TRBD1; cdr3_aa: CASEPGGNTEAFF; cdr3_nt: TGTGCCAGCGAACCAGGGGGGAACACTGAAGCTTTCTTT
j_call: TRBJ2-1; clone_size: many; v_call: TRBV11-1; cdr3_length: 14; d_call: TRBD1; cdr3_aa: CASSSQGQGSEQFF; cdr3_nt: TGTGCCAGCAGCTCCCAGGGACAGGGCAGCGAGCAGTTCTTC
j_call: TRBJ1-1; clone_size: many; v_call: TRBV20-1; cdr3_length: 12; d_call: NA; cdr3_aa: CSALDSAGGAFF; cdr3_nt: TGCAGTGCCCTCGACAGCGCGGGGGGAGCTTTCTTT
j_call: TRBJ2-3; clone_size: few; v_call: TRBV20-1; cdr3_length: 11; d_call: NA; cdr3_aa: CSVSRPDTQYF; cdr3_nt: TGCAGTGTATCCCGACCAGATACGCAGTATTTT
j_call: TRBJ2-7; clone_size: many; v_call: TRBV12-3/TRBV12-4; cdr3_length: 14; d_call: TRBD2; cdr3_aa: CASTPAGADYEQYF; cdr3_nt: TGTGCCAGCACACCAGCGGGAGCTGACTACGAGCAGTACTTC
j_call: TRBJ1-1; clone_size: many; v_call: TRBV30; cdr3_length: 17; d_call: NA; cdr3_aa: CAWSPPPTTAKNTEAFF; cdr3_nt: TGTGCCTGGAGTCCCCCCCCCACGACAGCGAAGAACACTGAAGCTTTCTTT
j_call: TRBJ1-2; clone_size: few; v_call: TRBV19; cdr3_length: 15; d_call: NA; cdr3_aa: CASSRTGNGPGGYTF; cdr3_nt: TGTGCCAGTAGTAGGACGGGAAATGGACCGGGTGGCTACACCTTC
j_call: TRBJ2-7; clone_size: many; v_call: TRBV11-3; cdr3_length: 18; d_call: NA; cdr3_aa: CASSLHRLGRKSSYEQYF; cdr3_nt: TGTGCCAGCAGCTTACATAGACTTGGACGAAAGAGCTCCTACGAGCAGTACTTC
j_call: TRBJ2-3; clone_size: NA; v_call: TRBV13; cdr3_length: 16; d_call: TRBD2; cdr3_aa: CASAGTSGRAADTQYF; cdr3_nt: TGTGCCAGCGCCGGGACTAGCGGGAGGGCCGCAGATACGCAGTATTTT
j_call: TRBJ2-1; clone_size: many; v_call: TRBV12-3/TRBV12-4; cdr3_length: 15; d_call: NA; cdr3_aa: CASSSPPQGLYEQFF; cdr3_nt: TGTGCCAGCAGTTCCCCCCCCCAAGGGCTCTATGAGCAGTTCTTC
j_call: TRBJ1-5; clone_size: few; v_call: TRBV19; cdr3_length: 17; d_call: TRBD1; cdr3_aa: CASSIAGTGGSNQPQHF; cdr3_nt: TGTGCCAGTAGTATTGCCGGGACAGGGGGAAGCAATCAGCCCCAGCATTTT
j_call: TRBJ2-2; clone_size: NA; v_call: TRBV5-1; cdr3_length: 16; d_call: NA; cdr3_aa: CASSLEFGLRTGVLFF; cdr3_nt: TGCGCCAGCAGCTTGGAGTTTGGCCTAAGGACCGGGGTGCTGTTTTTT
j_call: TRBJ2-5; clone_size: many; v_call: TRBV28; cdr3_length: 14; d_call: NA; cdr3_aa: CASSLVKGGETQYF; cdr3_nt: TGTGCCAGCAGTTTGGTCAAAGGGGGAGAGACCCAGTACTTC
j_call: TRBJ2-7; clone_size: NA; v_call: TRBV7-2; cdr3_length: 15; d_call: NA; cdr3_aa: CASSLVAGSSYEQCF; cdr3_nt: TGTGCCAGCAGCTTAGTGGCGGGGTCGTCCTACGAGCAGTGCTTC
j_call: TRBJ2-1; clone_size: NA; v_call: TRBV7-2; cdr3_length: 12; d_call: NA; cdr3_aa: CASSLGRSEQFF; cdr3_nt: TGTGCCAGCAGCTTAGGACGTTCTGAGCAGTTCTTC
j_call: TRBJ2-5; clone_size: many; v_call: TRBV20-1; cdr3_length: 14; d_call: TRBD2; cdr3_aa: CSASSTSGQETQYF; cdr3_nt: TGCAGTGCTTCGTCGACTAGCGGACAAGAGACCCAGTACTTC
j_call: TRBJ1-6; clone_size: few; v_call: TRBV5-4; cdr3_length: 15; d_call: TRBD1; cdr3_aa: CASSWTRDSNSPLHF; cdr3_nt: TGTGCCAGCAGCTGGACCCGGGACAGCAATTCACCCCTCCACTTT
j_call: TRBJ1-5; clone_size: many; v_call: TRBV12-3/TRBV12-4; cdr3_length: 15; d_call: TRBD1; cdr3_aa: CASSLGQASNQPQHF; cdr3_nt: TGTGCCAGCAGTTTGGGACAGGCCAGCAATCAGCCCCAGCATTTT